This TCR beta chain was obtained from a study of the immune and genomic landscape of osteosarcoma. Study information: The cohort was enriched for poor-risk osteosarcoma.

Germline V gene lookup returns CDR1 SGHTA and CDR2 FQGNSA. The CDR3 loop spans 15 amino acids. The junction had 6 bases not matched to a gene; V was cut back by 5 bases and J by 6 bases. Poor-prognosis osteosarcoma patients supplied post-treatment primary, local recurrence and metastasis tumor specimens. Libraries were prepared by immunoSEQ multiplex PCR; TCRdb keeps only in-frame clonotypes and omits some of them. The sample has some 2,000 clones, approximately 72% seen once. Overall study results and limits: External normal skin and healthy peripheral blood data provided clonality references. Productive clonality was low overall, averaging approximately 0.1, maximum more than 0.29. Compared with cold C1, the hot C3 cluster had higher, still-low clonality.

This clone came up a few times. Antigen specificity is unknown. The sequenced material came from osteosarcoma tumor tissue from the lung. The sequence was collected from a human donor with osteosarcoma. The chain is built from TRBV7-2 and TRBJ1-6, with 8 bases identical to TRBD1. In DNA, the CDR3 is TGTGCCAGCAGCCCGGACAGGGCGGGTAATTCACCCCTCCACTTT. This translates into CASSPDRAGNSPLHF. Looking up the rest from reference TRBV7-2 and TRBJ1-6 gives the full variable domain: GAGVSQSPSNKVTEKGKDVELRCDPISGHTALYWYRQSLGQGLEFLIYFQGNSAPDKSGLPSDRFSAERTGGSVSTLTIQRTQQEDSAVYLCASSPDRAGNSPLHFGNGTRLTVT.